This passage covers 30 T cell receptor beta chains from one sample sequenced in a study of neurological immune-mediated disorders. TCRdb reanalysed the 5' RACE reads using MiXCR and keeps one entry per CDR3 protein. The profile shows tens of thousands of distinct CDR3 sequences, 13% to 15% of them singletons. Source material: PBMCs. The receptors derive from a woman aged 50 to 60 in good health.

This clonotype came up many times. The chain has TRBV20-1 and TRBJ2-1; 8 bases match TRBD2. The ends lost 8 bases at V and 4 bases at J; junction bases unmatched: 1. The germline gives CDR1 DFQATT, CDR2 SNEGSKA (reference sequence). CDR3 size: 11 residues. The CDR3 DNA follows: TGCAGTTCGGGGGGGTACAATGAGCAGTTCTTC. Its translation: CSSGGYNEQFF.

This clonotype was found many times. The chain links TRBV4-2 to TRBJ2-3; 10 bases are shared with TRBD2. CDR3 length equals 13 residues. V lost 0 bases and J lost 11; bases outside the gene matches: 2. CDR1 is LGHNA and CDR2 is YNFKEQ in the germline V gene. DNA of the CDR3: TGTGCCAGCAGCCAAGAGAGCGGGGGGGGGCAGTATTTT. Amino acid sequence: CASSQESGGGQYF.

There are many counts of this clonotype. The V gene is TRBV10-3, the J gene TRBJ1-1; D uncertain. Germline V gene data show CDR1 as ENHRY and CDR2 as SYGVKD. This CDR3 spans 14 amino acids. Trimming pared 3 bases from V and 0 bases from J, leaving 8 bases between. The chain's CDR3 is CAISERAMNTEAFF. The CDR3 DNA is TGTGCCATCAGTGAAAGGGCTATGAACACTGAAGCTTTCTTT.

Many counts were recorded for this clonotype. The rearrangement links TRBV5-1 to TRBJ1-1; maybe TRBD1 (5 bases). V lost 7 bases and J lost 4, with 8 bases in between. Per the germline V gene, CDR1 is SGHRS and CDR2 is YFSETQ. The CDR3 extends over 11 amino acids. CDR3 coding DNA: TGCGCCAGCGCAGGGAGCACTGAAGCTTTCTTT. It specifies CASAGSTEAFF.

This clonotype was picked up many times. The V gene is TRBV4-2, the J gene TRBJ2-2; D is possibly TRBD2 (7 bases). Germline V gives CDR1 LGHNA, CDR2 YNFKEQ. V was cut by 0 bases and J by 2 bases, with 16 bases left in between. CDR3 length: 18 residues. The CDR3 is CASSQDEGGRRNTGELFF. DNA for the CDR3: TGTGCCAGCAGCCAAGATGAGGGGGGGAGGAGAAACACCGGGGAGCTGTTTTTT.

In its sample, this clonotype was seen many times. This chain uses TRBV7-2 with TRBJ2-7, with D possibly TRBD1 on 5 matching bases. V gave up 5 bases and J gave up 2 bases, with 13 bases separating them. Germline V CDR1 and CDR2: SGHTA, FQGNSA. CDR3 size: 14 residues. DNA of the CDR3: TGTGCCAGCAGCCCAAGACAGACCACCTACGAGCAGTACTTC. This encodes CASSPRQTTYEQYF. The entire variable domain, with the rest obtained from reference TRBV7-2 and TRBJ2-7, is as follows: GAGVSQSPSNKVTEKGKDVELRCDPISGHTALYWYRQSLGQGLEFLIYFQGNSAPDKSGLPSDRFSAERTGGSVSTLTIQRTQQEDSAVYLCASSPRQTTYEQYFGPGTRLTVT.

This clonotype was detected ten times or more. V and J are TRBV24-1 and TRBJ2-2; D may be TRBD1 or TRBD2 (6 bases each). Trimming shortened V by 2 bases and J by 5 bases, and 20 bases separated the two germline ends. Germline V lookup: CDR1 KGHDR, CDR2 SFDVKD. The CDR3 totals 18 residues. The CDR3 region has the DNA TGTGCCACCAGTGATTCCCCGGGGGCGTCTAGGTTTACCGGGGAGCTGTTTTTT. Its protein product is CATSDSPGASRFTGELFF.

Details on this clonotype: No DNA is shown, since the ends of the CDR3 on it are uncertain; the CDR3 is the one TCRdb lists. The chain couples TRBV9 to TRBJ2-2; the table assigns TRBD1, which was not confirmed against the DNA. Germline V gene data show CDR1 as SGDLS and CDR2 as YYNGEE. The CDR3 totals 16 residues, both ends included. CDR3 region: CASKRPGQGKPGSCFF.

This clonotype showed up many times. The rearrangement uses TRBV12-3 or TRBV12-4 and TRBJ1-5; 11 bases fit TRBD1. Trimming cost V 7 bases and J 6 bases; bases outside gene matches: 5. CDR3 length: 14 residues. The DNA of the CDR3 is TGTGCCAGCACCCCGGACAGGGGGCGTCAGCCCCAGCATTTT. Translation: CASTPDRGRQPQHF.

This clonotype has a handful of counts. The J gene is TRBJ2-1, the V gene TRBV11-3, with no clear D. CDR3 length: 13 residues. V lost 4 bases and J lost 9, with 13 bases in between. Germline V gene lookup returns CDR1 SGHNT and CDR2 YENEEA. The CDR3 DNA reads TGTGCCAGCAGCTCTACCCGGGCGTCTGAGCAGTTCTTC. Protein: CASSSTRASEQFF.

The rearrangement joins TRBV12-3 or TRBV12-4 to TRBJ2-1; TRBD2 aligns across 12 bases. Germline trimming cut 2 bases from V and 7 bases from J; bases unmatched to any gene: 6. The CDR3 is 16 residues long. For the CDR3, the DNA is TGTGCCAGCAGTTTATCGGTTCTAGCGGGAGGGAATGAGCAGTTCTTC. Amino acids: CASSLSVLAGGNEQFF.

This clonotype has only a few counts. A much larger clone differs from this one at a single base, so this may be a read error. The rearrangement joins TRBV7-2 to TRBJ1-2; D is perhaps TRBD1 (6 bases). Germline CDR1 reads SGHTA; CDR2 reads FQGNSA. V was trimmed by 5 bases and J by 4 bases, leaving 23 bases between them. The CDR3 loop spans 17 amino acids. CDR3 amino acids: CASSPRGGDVPSYGYTF. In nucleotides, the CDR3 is TGTGCCAGCAGCCCCAGAGGGGGGGACGTGCCTTCCTATGGCTACACCTTC. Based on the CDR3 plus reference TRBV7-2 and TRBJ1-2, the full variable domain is GAGVSQSPSNKVTEKGKDVELRCDPISGHTALYWYRQSLGQGLEFLIYFQGNSAPDKSGLPSDRFSAERTGGSVSTLTIQRTQQEDSAVYLCASSPRGGDVPSYGYTFGSGTRLTVV.

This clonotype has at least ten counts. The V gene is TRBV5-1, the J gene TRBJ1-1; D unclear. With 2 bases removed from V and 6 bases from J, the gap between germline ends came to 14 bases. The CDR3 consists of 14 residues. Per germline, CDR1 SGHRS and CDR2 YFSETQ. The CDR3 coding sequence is TGCGCCAGCAGCTTCGGTCAGAGTCAAGCTGAAGCTTTCTTT. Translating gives CASSFGQSQAEAFF.

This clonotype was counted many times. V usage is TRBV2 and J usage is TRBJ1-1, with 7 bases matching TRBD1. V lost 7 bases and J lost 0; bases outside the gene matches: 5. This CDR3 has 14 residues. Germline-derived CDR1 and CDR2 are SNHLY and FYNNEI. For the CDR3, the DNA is TGTGCCAGCAAGTCAGGGGGTATGAACACTGAAGCTTTCTTT. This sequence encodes CASKSGGMNTEAFF.

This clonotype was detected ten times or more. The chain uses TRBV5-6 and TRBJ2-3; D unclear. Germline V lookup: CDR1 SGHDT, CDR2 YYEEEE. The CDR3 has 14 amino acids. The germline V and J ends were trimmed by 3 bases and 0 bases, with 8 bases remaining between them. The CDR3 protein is CASSYWDSTDTQYF. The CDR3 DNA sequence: TGTGCCAGCAGCTACTGGGATAGCACAGATACGCAGTATTTT.

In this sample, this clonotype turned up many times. The CDR3 sequence: CASSLEAGGDEQFF. The CDR3 coding sequence is TGCGCCAGCAGCTTGGAGGCAGGGGGGGATGAGCAGTTCTTC. This sequence joins TRBV5-1 and TRBJ2-1; D could derive from TRBD1 or TRBD2 (7 bases each). V dropped 0 bases and J dropped 8 bases, with 12 bases sitting between them. Germline CDR1 is SGHRS and CDR2 is YFSETQ. The CDR3 is 14 amino acids.

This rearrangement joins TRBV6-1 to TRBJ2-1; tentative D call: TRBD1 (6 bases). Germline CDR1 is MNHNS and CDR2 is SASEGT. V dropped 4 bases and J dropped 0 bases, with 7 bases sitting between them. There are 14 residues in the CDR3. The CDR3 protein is CASSVRGSYNEQFF. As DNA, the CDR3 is TGTGCCAGCAGTGTCAGGGGCTCCTACAATGAGCAGTTCTTC.

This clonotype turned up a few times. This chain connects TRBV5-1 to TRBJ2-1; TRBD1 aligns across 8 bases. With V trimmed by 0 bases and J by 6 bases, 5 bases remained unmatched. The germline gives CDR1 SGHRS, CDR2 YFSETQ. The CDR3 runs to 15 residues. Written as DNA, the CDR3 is TGCGCCAGCAGCTTGGGACAGGGGCAGTCCAATGAGCAGTTCTTC. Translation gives CASSLGQGQSNEQFF.

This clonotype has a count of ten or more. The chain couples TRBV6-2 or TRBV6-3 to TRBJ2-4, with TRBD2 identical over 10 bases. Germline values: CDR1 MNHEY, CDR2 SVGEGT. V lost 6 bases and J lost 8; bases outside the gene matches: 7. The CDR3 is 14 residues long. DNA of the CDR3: TGTGCCAGCAGGATGGCTAGCGGGGGAGACATTCAGTACTTC. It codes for CASRMASGGDIQYF.

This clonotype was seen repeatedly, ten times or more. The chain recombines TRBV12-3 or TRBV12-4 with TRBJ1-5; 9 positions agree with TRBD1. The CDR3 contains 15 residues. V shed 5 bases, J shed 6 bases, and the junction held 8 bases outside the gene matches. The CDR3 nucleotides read TGTGCCAGCAGTACCCAACAGGGGGCCGTTCAGCCCCAGCATTTT. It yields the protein CASSTQQGAVQPQHF.

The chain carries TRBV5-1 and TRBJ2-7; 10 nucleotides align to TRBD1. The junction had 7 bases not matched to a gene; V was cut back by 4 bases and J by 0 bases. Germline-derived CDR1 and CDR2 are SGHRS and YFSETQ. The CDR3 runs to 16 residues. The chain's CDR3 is CASSPGTGAISYEQYF. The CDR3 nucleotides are TGCGCCAGCAGCCCGGGGACAGGGGCCATCTCCTACGAGCAGTACTTC.

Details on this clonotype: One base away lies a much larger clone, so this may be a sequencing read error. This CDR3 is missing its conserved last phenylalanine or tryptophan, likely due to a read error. The DNA for the CDR3 is TGCAGTGCTAGAGATATTTACGCGGGGGGCCGGGAGACCCAGTACTCC. Translation: CSARDIYAGGRETQYS. The J gene is TRBJ2-5, the V gene TRBV20-1; 8 positions match TRBD2. V shed 0 bases, J shed 5 bases, and the junction held 11 bases outside the gene matches. Per the germline V gene, CDR1 is DFQATT and CDR2 is SNEGSKA (reference sequence). The CDR3 covers 16 residues.

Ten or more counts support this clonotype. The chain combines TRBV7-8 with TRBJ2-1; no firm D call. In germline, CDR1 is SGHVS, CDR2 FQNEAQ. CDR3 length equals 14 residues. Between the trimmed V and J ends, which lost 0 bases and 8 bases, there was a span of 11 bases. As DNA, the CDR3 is TGTGCCAGCAGCTTAGCGTGGGGTTGGCATGAGCAGTTCTTC. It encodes CASSLAWGWHEQFF.

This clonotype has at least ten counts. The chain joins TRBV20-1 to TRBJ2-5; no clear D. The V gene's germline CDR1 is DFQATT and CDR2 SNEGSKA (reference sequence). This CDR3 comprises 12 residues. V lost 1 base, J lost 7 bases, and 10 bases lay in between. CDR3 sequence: CSARVGGVTQYF. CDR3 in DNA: TGCAGTGCTAGAGTGGGCGGCGTGACCCAGTACTTC.

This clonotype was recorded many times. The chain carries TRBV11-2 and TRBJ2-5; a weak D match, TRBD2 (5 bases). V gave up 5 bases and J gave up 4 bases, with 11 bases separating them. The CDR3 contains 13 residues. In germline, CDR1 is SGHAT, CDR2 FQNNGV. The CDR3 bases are TGTGCCAGCAGCGCCGCGGGCGGAGAGACCCAGTACTTC. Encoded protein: CASSAAGGETQYF. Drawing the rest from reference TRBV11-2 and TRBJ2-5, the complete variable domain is EAGVAQSPRYKIIEKRQSVAFWCNPISGHATLYWYQQILGQGPKLLIQFQNNGVVDDSQLPKDRFSAERLKGVDSTLKIQPAKLEDSAVYLCASSAAGGETQYFGPGTRLLVL.

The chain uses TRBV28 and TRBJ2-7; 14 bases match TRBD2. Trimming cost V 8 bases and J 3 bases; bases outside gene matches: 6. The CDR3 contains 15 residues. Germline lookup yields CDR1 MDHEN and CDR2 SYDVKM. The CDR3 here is CASRWTSGRCYEQYF. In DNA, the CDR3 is TGTGCCAGCCGTTGGACTAGCGGGAGGTGCTACGAGCAGTACTTC.

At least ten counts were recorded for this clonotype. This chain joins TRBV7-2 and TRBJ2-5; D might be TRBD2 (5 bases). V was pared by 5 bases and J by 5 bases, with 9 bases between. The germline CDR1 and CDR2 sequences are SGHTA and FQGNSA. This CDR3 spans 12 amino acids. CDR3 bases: TGTGCCAGCAGCAAAGCGGTTGAGACCCAGTACTTC. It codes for CASSKAVETQYF.

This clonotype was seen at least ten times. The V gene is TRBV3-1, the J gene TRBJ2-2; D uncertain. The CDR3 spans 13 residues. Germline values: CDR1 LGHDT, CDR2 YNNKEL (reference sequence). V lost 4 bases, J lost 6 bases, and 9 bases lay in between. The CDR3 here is CASSPRYPGELFF. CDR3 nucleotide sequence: TGTGCCAGCAGCCCCCGGTACCCCGGGGAGCTGTTTTTT.

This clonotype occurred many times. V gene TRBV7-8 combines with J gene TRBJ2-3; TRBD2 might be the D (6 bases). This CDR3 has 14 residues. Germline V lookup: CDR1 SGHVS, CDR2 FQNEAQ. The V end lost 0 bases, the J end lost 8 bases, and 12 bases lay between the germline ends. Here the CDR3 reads CASSLAKDYGTQYF. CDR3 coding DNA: TGTGCCAGCAGCTTAGCGAAGGACTATGGTACGCAGTATTTT.

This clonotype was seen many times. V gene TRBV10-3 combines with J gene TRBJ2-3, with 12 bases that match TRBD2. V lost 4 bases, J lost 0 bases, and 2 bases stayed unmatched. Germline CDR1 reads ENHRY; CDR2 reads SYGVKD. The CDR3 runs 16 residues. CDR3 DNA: TGTGCCATCAGTGGAGGGACTAGCGGGAGCACAGATACGCAGTATTTT. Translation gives CAISGGTSGSTDTQYF.